The 5 T cell receptor beta chains below come from one sample, sequenced in a study of T cell changes during pregnancy in multiple sclerosis. Sequencing was performed with immunoSEQ multiplex PCR; in TCRdb, only in-frame clones are kept and a portion is missing. The repertoire holds 100,000 or so clones, approximately 92% seen once, with more than 0.95% in the top ten. Specimen: peripheral blood, collected in the second trimester of pregnancy. Every receptor here comes from a female donor with multiple sclerosis, enrolled in a pregnancy study.

V is TRBV7-9 and J is TRBJ1-3; D unresolved. The CDR3 is 15 residues long. Germline CDR1 reads SEHNR; CDR2 reads FQNEAQ (reference sequence). Trimming took off 3 bases at V and 0 bases at J, with 9 bases between the two ends. The CDR3 DNA is TGTGCCAGCAGCTTGGCGGGGAACTCTGGAAACACCATATATTTT. This codes for CASSLAGNSGNTIYF. Combining the CDR3 with reference TRBV7-9 and TRBJ1-3 gives the whole variable domain DTGVSQNPRHKITKRGQNVTFRCDPISEHNRLYWYRQTLGQGPEFLTYFQNEAQLEKSRLLSDRFSAERPKGSFSTLEIQRTEQGDSAMYLCASSLAGNSGNTIYFGEGSWLTVV.

This clone was detected once. The genes are TRBV11-2 and TRBJ2-7, with a tentative D call TRBD2 (6 bases). The CDR3 extends over 14 amino acids. Germline V gene sequence: CDR1 SGHAT, CDR2 FQNNGV. Between the trimmed V and J ends, which lost 5 bases and 3 bases, there was a span of 14 bases. The CDR3 DNA is TGTGCCAGCAGCCCCCGGACGGGACTCTACGAGCAGTACTTC. Translation: CASSPRTGLYEQYF.

The V call is TRBV5-1, the J call TRBJ2-5; 16 bases align to TRBD2. The CDR3 spans 16 residues. After removal of 4 bases from V and 6 bases from J, the junction contained 6 bases not matched to a gene. Germline V CDR1 and CDR2: SGHRS, YFSETQ. In nucleotides, the CDR3 is TGCGCCAGCAGCAAGGGACTAGCGGGGGGGCTCAAGACCCAGTACTTC. Translated, it gives CASSKGLAGGLKTQYF.

The V call is TRBV7-2, the J call TRBJ1-5; possibly TRBD1 for D (5 bases). The CDR3 is made up of 13 amino acids. Germline CDR1 SGHTA, CDR2 FQGNSA. V lost 1 base to trimming and J lost 4 bases, with 5 bases between them. The CDR3 DNA follows: TGTGCCAGCAGCTTAGGACAGAATCAGCCCCAGCATTTT. Its protein product is CASSLGQNQPQHF.

This rearrangement joins TRBV19 to TRBJ2-1; D perhaps matches TRBD2 (5 bases). Germline V gives CDR1 LNHDA, CDR2 SQIVND (reference sequence). The CDR3 sequence is 13 residues long. Trimming took off 5 bases at V and 4 bases at J, with 9 bases between the two ends. This chain's CDR3 is CASSEGRYNEQFF. The CDR3, as DNA: TGTGCCAGTAGTGAGGGTCGATACAATGAGCAGTTCTTC.